The table lists the clone carrying this TCR beta chain with a few counts. Its matching antigen is unknown. This sample is part of a study of shared clonotypes between healthy human individuals. The CDR3 contains 17 residues. J gave up 3 bases and V 3 bases, and 3 bases lay outside the gene matches. Germline V gene data show CDR1 as KGHSH and CDR2 as LQKENI. For sorted subsets, approximately 180 ng DNA per replicate equaled some 27,000 T cell genomes. Sequenced by immunoSEQ multiplex PCR; TCRdb stores in-frame clones only, minus some. The sample carries about 2.5 million clones, 85% to 95% recorded once. Study results and limitations: A reduction in generation probabilities was seen for non-shared clonotypes relative to those shared by all four donors. Clonotype sharing among donors was thought likely to change with sequencing depth.

Sample: naive CD4+ T cells from PBMCs. Described subset: CD45RA+ positively selected. This clonotype was obtained from a man younger than 35 in good health. Some clones in this sample may be carry-over from other donors' samples. The genes are TRBV18 and TRBJ2-3; 16 bases agree with TRBD2. For the CDR3, the DNA is TGTGCCAGCTCACCCGGGACTAGCGGGAGGGCGACAGATACGCAGTATTTT. This translates into CASSPGTSGRATDTQYF.